This T cell receptor beta chain was recovered during a study of Graves' ophthalmopathy and Graves' hyperthyroidism (dated by TCRdb to between 2017 and 2018). Regarding the study in general: Peripheral blood samples were taken at the time of initial diagnosis, before any treatment was given. To tell Graves' ophthalmopathy apart from Graves' hyperthyroidism, and to predict which patients would progress to ophthalmopathy, the study relied on TCR beta repertoire signatures. In total, some 140 blood samples were TCR-sequenced: some 43 ophthalmopathy, under 85 hyperthyroidism and roughly 17 hyperthyroidism-to-ophthalmopathy patients. To explore V-J signatures distinguishing ophthalmopathy from hyperthyroidism, a discovery set of 100 patients (43 ophthalmopathy, 57 stable hyperthyroidism) was enrolled. The independent validation cohort included approximately 19 hyperthyroidism patients plus 17 patients who later progressed from hyperthyroidism to ophthalmopathy. In five or six hyperthyroidism patients, T-cell repertoires of thyroid tissue and blood were compared. Following sample collection, hyperthyroidism patients were given methimazole at a starting dose of 30 mg daily, and ophthalmopathy patients were given high-dose intravenous methylprednisolone. The 75 to 100 discovery patients were randomly split 7:3 into training and test sets. Here is what the overall study found, with its caveats: Most expanded thyroid clonotypes with a frequency above 0.001 also appeared in blood, which suggests that blood repertoires may reflect the immune response in the thyroid. No statistical method was used to set the sample size in advance, and the investigators knew which group each participant was assigned to. Ophthalmopathy was separated from stable hyperthyroidism by the 13-signature model with 87.88% sensitivity and around 81% specificity in cross-validation and with 80%/75% in the test set. In validation, the model predicted ophthalmopathy progression with more than 70% sensitivity and 72.22% specificity; some twelve predicted patients were CT-confirmed with GO in a median of approximately 6.5 months.

This clonotype appeared many times. There is no known antigen for this receptor. Per-nucleotide qualities are absent, and no much larger clonotype sits a single base away. TCR beta CDR3 regions were amplified from RNA transcripts for repertoire sequencing. The first round of RT-PCR was done with HTBI primers and the Qiagen OneStep RT-PCR kit, and was followed by a second round of multiplex PCR, then size selection and purification. The libraries underwent paired-end sequencing with 100 bp reads on an Illumina HiSeq2000. The study's own analysis went as follows. Reads were processed with SOAPnuke, discarding reads with adapters, uncalled bases, mean Phred below 15, or no exact constant-primer or identifier match. COPE v1.2.5 was used to merge the high-quality paired reads. Each unique nucleotide sequence was treated as a clonotype, and MiTCR v1.1 was used to align the clonotypes to the IMGT TRB V, D and J references. The analysis was limited to V-J combinations with a frequency above 0.0001, which together covered 99.2% of the repertoires. For each V-J combination, a TCR clonal expansion and chaos score was defined as the ratio of F50 clonal expansion to chaos observed in the TCRdist matrix. Features were reduced by Welch's t-statistics and random forest to more than 10 V-J combinations, which fed a naive Bayes classifier. The Morisita-Horn index was used to measure how similar the thyroid and blood repertoires were. Using fastp at Q25 and MiXCR, TCRdb reprocessed the public reads and kept productive beta chains. Entries that share a CDR3 protein sequence are merged under the most common genes and DNA. In this record, the V and J calls reflect TCRdb's handling and not the investigators' own analysis. The sample profile shows hundreds of thousands of distinct CDR3 sequences; approximately 21% of them were found once. Jointly, the top ten make up approximately 6.5% of the sample.

A patient counted as having stable hyperthyroidism if there was no progression to ophthalmopathy within 18 months of follow-up. Hyperthyroidism patients were newly diagnosed, were aged 18 to 65 years, and had a disease duration under 2 months. Patients with other autoimmune diseases, uncontrolled infections, pregnancy or lactation were excluded from the study. Diagnosis was based on clinical symptoms, serum thyroxine, TRAb, thyroid ultrasound and orbital computed tomography. Ficoll-Paque density gradient centrifugation was used to isolate PBMCs from approximately 10 ml of fresh peripheral blood. Trizol reagent was used to extract the total RNA, and its quality was then checked on an Agilent 2100 Bioanalyzer. The germline V gene (reference sequence) gives CDR1 as DFQATT and CDR2 as SNEGSKA. Trimming at the junction amounts to 6 bases on V and 1 base on J, and the germline ends lie 7 bases apart. The CDR3 goes from the cysteine to the phenylalanine over 13 residues. The CDR3 DNA has 39 bases and is translated from base 1.

This chain joins TRBV20-1 to TRBJ1-6; a weak D assignment points to TRBD1 (6 bases agree). Sequences were obtained from peripheral blood. This sequence was found in a woman between 18 and 30 years old with stable Graves' hyperthyroidism. Some clones in this sample may be carry-over from other donors' samples. Donor details come from another sample of the same person, matched by shared clones. The DNA sequence is TGCAGTGCCCAGGGGTCCTATAATTCACCCCTCCACTTT. This codes for CSAQGSYNSPLHF.